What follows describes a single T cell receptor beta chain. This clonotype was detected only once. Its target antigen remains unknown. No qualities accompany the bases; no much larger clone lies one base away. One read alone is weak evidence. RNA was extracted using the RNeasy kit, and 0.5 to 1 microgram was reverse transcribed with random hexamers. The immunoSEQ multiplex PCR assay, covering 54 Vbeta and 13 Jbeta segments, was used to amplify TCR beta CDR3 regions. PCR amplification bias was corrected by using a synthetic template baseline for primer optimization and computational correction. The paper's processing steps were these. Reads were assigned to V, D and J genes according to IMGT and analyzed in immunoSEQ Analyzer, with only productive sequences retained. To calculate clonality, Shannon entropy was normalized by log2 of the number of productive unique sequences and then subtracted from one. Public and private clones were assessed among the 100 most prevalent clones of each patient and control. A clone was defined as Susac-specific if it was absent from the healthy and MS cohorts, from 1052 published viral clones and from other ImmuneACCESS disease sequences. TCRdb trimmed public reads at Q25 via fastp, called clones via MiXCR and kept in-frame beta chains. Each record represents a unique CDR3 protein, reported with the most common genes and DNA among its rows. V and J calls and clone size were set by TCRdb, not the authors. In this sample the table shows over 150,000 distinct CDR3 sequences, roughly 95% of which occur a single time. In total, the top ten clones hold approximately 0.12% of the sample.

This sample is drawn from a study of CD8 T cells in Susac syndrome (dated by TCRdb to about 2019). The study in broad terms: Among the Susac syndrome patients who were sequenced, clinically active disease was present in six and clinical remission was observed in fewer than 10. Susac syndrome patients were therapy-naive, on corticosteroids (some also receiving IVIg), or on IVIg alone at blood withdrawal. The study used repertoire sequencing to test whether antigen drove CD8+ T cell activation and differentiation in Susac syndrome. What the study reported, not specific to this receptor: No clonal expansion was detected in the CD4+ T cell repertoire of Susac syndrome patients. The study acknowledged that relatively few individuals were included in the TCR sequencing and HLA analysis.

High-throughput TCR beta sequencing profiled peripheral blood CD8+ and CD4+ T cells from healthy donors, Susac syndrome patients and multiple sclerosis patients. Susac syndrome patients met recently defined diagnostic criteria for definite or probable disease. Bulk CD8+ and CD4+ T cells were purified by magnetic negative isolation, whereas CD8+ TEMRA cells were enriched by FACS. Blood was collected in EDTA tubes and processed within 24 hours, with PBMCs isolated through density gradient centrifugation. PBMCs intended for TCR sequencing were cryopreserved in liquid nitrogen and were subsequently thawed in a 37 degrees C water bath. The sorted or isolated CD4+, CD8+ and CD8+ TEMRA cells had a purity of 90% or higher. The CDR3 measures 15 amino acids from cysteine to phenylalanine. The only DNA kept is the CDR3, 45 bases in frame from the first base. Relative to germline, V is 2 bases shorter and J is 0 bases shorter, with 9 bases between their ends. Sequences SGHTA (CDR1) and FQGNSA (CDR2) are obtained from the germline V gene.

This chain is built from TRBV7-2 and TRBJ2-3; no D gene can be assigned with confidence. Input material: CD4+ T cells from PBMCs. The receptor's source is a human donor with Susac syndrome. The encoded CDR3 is CASSLMRLSTDTQYF. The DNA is TGTGCCAGCAGCTTAATGCGGCTAAGCACAGATACGCAGTATTTT.